The rows below give T cell receptor beta chains drawn from one sample of a study of Graves' ophthalmopathy and Graves' hyperthyroidism. MiXCR was run by TCRdb on the multiplex PCR reads, yielding one entry per CDR3 protein. Altogether a few hundred thousand distinct CDR3 sequences are present, roughly 40% being singletons, with the ten largest covering about 4.1%. Sequencing used peripheral blood or thyroid tissue (not recorded which). These receptors originate from an adult man with Graves' hyperthyroidism. Both conserved end residues are part of each CDR3. The order of the fields is V gene, clone size, D gene, J gene, CDR3 DNA, CDR3 protein. The D gene is left open where the match is weak. A row's size may be missing; if present it is once, few, many or a size class.

TRBV29-1	few	-	TRBJ2-2	TGCAGCGTTGGACAGACGAACACCGGGGAGCTGTTTTTT	CSVGQTNTGELFF
TRBV20-1	many	TRBD2	TRBJ2-5	TGCAGTGCTAGTTCCCCCGGAGGGCGGGAGGGGGAGACCCAGTACTTC	CSASSPGGREGETQYF
TRBV7-2	-	TRBD1	TRBJ1-5	TGTGCCAGCAGTTCCCAGGGGGGCAATCAGCCCCAGCATTTT	CASSSQGGNQPQHF
TRBV25-1	many	-	TRBJ2-5	TGTGCCAGCAGTGAATCCGCCCAGCAAGAGACCCAGTACTTC	CASSESAQQETQYF
TRBV14	few	-	TRBJ2-2	TGTGCCAGCAGCCAAGATACGGGATTCACCGGGGAGCTGTTTTTT	CASSQDTGFTGELFF
TRBV9	-	TRBD1	TRBJ2-4	TGTGCCAGCAGTGAACAGGGGGCGGCCAAAAACATTCAGTACTTC	CASSEQGAAKNIQYF
TRBV7-6	-	TRBD2	TRBJ2-2	TGTGCCAGCAGCTCTGGACTAGCGGGAGTGACCGGGGAGCTGTTTTTT	CASSSGLAGVTGELFF
TRBV14	many	TRBD1	TRBJ1-2	TGTGCCAGCAGCCAGACAGGGGCCTACACCTTC	CASSQTGAYTF
TRBV20-1	-	-	TRBJ1-3	TGCAGTGCTAGAGGTTCGAGCTCCTTATTTAGCTCTGGAAACACCATATATTTT	CSARGSSSLFSSGNTIYF
TRBV7-2	once	-	TRBJ1-2	TGTGCCAGCAGCTCCCTTAAAGGGGGGGGCGCAGTGGGCTACACCTTC	CASSSLKGGGAVGYTF
TRBV29-1	many	-	TRBJ1-1	TGCAGCGTTGGGTGGGGCCCTGAAGCTTTCTTT	CSVGWGPEAFF
TRBV19	-	TRBD2	TRBJ2-7	TGTGCCAGTAGTTCTCAACTAGCGGGGGGATCCTACGAGCAGTACTTC	CASSSQLAGGSYEQYF
TRBV7-6	-	TRBD1	TRBJ1-1	TGTGCCAGCAGCTTAGGAACAGGGGGGGGAAACACTGAAGCTTTCTTT	CASSLGTGGGNTEAFF
TRBV24-1	-	TRBD1	TRBJ2-1	TGTGCCACCAGTGATCCCGGGACAGGGGAGACCCGCAATGAGCAGTTCTTC	CATSDPGTGETRNEQFF